The source of this T cell receptor beta chain is a study of T-cell reconstitution after alpha-beta-depleted transplantation in children. This clonotype came up a few times. Unique molecular identifiers were used in preparing the TCRbeta library. TCRdb itself ran the PCR reads through MiXCR, one entry per CDR3 protein. The sample shows 400,000 to 500,000 distinct CDR3 sequences, approximately 10% of them seen only once. The receptor was derived from a human donor who donated a stem cell graft to a child with acute myeloid leukemia. Sequenced material: PBMCs from the stem cell graft donor, taken from the stem cell graft.

CDR3 sequence reads: CSPSGTSRGGETQYF. The CDR3 DNA reads as TGCAGCCCATCCGGGACTAGCCGAGGGGGAGAGACCCAGTACTTC. The genes are TRBV20-1 and TRBJ2-5; the match to TRBD2 covers 9 bases. The germline CDR1 and CDR2 sequences are DFQATT and SNEGSKA (reference sequence). CDR3 length: 15 amino acids.